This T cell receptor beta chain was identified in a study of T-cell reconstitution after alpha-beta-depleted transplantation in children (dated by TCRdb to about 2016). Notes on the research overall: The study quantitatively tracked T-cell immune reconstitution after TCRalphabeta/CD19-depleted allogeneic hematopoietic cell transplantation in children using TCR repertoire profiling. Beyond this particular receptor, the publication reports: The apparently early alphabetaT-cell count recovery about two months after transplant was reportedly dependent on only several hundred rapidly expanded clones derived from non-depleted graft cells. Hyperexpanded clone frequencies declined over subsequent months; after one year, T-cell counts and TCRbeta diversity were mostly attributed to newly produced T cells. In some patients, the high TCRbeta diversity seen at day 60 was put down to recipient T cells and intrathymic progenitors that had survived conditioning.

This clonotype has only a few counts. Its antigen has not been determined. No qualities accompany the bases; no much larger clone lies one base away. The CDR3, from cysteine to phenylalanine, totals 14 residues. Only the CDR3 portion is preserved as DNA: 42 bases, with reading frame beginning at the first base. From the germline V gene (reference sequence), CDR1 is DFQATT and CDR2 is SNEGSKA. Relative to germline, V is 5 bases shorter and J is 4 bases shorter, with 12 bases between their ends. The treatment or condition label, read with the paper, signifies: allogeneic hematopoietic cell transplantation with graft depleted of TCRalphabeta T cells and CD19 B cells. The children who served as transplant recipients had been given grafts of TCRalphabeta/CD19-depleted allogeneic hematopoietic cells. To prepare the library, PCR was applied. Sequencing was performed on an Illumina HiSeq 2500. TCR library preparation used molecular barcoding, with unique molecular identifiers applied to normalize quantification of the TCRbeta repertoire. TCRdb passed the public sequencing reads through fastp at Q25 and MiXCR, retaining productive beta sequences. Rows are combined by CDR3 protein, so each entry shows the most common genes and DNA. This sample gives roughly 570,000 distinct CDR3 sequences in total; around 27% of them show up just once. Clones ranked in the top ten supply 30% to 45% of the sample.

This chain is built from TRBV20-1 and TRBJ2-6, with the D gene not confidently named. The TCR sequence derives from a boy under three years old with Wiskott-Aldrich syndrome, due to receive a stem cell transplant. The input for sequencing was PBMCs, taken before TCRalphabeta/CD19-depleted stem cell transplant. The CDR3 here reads CSAGLEIGANVLTF. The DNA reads TGCAGTGCTGGTCTAGAGATAGGGGCCAACGTCCTGACTTTC.